These T cell receptor beta chains were read from a single sample in a study of T cell responses to AZD1222 COVID-19 vaccine. TCRdb keeps only in-frame clones here, not all; method: immunoSEQ multiplex PCR. The data hold around 200,000 clones, with under 95% observed a single time. The starting material was peripheral blood, obtained 28 days after the second AZD1222 dose. All receptors come from an adult who received the AZD1222 COVID-19 vaccine. The CDR3 runs from the conserved cysteine through the conserved F or W.

V gene	CDR3 length	J gene	CDR3 protein
TRBV19	13	TRBJ1-1	CASRLGGNTEAFF
TRBV5-6	15	TRBJ1-1	CASSLVRRGWTEAFF
TRBV4-1	16	TRBJ2-1	CASSQDLGLGGNEQFF
TRBV7-3	15	TRBJ2-2	CASSSSGGAAGELFF
TRBV3-1/TRBV3-2	14	TRBJ2-1	CASSPHGTYNEQFF
TRBV7-6	17	TRBJ2-7	CASSLPHSSGGMDEQYF
TRBV15	14	TRBJ1-2	CATSSPLGGGGYTF
TRBV18	15	TRBJ2-1	CASSTRTGSWDEQFF
TRBV4-1	17	TRBJ1-3	CASSQDGGTAPGNTIYF
TRBV28	14	TRBJ2-7	CASSSGLAGAEQYF
TRBV6-6	16	TRBJ2-7	CASSYSTAGDPYEQYF
TRBV30	15	TRBJ1-1	CAWSVVGGMGTEAFF
TRBV7-9	15	TRBJ2-4	CASSYLKGSKNIQYF
TRBV28	11	TRBJ2-7	CASSAGYEQYF
TRBV4-3	14	TRBJ1-1	CASSQDIRAAEAFF
TRBV5-4	14	TRBJ1-5	CASSAGGGNQPQHF
TRBV19	15	TRBJ1-1	CASSLSGTANTEAFF
TRBV30	14	TRBJ1-1	CAGYKPPMNTEAFF
TRBV18	14	TRBJ2-3	CASSPVGERDTQYF
TRBV16	15	TRBJ2-1	CASSQSPGQGNEQFF
TRBV28	15	TRBJ1-3	CASSSQSTGGNTIYF
TRBV6-4	13	TRBJ2-5	CASSESRGETQYF
TRBV5-6	17	TRBJ1-1	CASSLVTGKNMNTEAFF
TRBV3-1/TRBV3-2	17	TRBJ1-5	CASSQALGQGINQPQHF
TRBV5-8	16	TRBJ2-1	CASSSVAGGPYNEQFF